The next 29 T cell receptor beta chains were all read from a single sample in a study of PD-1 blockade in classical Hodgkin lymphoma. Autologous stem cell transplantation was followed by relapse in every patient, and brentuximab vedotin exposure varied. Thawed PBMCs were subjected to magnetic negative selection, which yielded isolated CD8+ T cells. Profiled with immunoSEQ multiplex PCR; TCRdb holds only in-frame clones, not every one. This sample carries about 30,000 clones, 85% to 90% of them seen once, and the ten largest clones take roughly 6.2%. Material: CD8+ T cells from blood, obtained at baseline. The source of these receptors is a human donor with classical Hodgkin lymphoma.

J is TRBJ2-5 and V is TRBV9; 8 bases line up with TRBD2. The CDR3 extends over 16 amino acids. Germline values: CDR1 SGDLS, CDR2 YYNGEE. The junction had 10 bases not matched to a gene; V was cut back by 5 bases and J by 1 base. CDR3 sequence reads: CASSEAGVGPQETQYF. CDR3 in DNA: TGTGCCAGCAGTGAAGCGGGAGTGGGCCCCCAAGAGACCCAGTACTTC. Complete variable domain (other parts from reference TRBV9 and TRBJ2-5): DSGVTQTPKHLITATGQRVTLRCSPRSGDLSVYWYQQSLDQGLQFLIQYYNGEERAKGNILERFSAQQFPDLHSELNLSSLELGDSALYFCASSEAGVGPQETQYFGPGTRLLVL.

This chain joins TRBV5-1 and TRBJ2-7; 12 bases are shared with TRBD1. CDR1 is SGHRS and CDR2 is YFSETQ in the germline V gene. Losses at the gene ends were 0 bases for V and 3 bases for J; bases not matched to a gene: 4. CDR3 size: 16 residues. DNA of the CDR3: TGCGCCAGCAGCTTGGAGGGGACAGGGGGCTTCTACGAGCAGTACTTC. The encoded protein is CASSLEGTGGFYEQYF.

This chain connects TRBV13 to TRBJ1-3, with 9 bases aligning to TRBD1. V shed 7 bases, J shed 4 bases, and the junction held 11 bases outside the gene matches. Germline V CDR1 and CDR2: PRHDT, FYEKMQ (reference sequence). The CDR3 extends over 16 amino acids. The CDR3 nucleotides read TGTGCCAGCACCCGGGGGTCAACAGGGGGCGGAAACACCATATATTTT. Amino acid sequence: CASTRGSTGGGNTIYF.

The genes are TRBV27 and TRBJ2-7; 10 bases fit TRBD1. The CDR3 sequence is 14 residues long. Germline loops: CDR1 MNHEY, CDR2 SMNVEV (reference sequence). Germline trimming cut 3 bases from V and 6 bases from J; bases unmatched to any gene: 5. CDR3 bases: TGTGCCAGCAGTTTGACAGGGGGCGCGACCGAGCAGTACTTC. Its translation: CASSLTGGATEQYF.

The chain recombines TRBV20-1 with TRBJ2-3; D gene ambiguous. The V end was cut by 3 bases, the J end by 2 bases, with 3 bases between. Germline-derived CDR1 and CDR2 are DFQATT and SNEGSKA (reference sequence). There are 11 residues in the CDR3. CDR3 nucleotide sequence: TGCAGTGCTAGGGACACAGATACGCAGTATTTT. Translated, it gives CSARDTDTQYF.

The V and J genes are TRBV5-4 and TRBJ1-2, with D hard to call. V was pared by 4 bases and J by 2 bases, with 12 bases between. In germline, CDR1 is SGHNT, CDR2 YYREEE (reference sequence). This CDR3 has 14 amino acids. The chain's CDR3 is CASSPSSGNYGYTF. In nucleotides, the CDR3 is TGTGCCAGCAGCCCGAGTTCGGGAAACTATGGCTACACCTTC.

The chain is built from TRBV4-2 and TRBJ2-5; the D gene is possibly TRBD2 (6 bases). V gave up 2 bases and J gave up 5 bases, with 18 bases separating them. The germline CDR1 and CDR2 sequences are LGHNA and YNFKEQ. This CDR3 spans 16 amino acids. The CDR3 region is CASSQYLTGEAETQYF. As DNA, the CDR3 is TGTGCCAGCAGCCAATACCTCACGGGAGAGGCCGAGACCCAGTACTTC.

The CDR3 region has the DNA TGTGCCAGCAGTTTTTCTCCGACCCCAGATACGCAGTATTTT. Encoded protein: CASSFSPTPDTQYF. The rearrangement uses TRBV27 and TRBJ2-3; D gene ambiguous. The CDR3 has 14 amino acids. V dropped 3 bases and J dropped 4 bases, with 11 bases sitting between them. Germline CDR1 MNHEY, CDR2 SMNVEV (reference sequence).

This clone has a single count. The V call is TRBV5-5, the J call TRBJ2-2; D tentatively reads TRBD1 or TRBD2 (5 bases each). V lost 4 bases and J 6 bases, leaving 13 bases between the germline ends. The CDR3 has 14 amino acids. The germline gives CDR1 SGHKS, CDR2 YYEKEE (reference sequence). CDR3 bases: TGTGCCAGCAGCCCTGGGGGACCTCCCGGGGAGCTGTTTTTT. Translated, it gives CASSPGGPPGELFF.

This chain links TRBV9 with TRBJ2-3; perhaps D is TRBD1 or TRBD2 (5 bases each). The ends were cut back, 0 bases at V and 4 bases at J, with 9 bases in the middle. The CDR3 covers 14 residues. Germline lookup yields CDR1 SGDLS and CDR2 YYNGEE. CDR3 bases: TGTGCCAGCAGCGTAGCGAGGGGTCCAGATACGCAGTATTTT. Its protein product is CASSVARGPDTQYF. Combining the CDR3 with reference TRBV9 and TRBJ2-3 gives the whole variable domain DSGVTQTPKHLITATGQRVTLRCSPRSGDLSVYWYQQSLDQGLQFLIQYYNGEERAKGNILERFSAQQFPDLHSELNLSSLELGDSALYFCASSVARGPDTQYFGPGTRLTVL.

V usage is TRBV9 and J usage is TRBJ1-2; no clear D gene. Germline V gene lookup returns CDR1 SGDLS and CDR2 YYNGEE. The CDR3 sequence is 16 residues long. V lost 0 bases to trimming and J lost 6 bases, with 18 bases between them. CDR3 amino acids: CASSVVGQRTVDGYTF. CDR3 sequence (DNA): TGTGCCAGCAGCGTAGTAGGGCAGCGGACCGTGGATGGCTACACCTTC.

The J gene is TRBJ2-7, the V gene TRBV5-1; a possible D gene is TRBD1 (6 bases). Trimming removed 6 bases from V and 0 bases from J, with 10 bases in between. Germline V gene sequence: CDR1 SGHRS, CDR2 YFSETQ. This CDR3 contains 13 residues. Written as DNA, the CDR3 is TGCGCCAGCACCCAGGGGCTCTCCTACGAGCAGTACTTC. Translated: CASTQGLSYEQYF.

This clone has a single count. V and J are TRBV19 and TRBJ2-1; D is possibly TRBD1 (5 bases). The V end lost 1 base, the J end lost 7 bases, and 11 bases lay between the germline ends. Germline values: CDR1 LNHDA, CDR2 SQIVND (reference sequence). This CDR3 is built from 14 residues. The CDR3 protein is CASSIVAGINEQFF. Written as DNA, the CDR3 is TGTGCCAGTAGTATAGTGGCAGGGATAAATGAGCAGTTCTTC.

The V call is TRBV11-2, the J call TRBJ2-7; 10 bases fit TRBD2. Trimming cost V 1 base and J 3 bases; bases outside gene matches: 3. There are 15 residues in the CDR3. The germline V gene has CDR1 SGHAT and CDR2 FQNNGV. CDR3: CASSLGAGGFYEQYF. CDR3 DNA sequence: TGTGCCAGCAGCTTAGGAGCGGGAGGGTTCTACGAGCAGTACTTC.

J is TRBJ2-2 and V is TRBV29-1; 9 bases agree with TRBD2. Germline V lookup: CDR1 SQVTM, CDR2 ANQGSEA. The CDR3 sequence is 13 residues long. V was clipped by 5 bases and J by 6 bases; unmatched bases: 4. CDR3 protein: CSVRAGGAGELFF. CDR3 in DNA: TGCAGCGTTCGGGCGGGAGGGGCCGGGGAGCTGTTTTTT.

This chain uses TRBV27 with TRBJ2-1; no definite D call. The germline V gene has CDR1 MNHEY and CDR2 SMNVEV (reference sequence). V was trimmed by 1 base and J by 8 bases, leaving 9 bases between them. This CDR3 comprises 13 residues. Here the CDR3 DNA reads TGTGCCAGCAGTTTATTCGCTACGCATGAGCAGTTCTTC. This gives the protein CASSLFATHEQFF.

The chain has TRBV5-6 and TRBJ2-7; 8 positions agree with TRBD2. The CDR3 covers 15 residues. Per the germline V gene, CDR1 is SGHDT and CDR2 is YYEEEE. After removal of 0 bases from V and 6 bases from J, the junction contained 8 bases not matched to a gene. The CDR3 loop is CASSLDRAGVGEQYF. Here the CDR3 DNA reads TGTGCCAGCAGCTTGGACCGAGCGGGAGTGGGCGAGCAGTACTTC. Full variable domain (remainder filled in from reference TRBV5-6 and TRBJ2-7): DAGVTQSPTHLIKTRGQQVTLRCSPKSGHDTVSWYQQALGQGPQFIFQYYEEEERQRGNFPDRFSGHQFPNYSSELNVNALLLGDSALYLCASSLDRAGVGEQYFGPGTRLTVT.

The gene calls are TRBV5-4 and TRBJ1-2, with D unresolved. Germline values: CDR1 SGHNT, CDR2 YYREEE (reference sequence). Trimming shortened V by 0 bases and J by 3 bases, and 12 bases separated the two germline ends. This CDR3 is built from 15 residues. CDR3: CASSLENPGYYGYTF. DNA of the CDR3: TGTGCCAGCAGCTTGGAGAATCCTGGGTACTATGGCTACACCTTC.

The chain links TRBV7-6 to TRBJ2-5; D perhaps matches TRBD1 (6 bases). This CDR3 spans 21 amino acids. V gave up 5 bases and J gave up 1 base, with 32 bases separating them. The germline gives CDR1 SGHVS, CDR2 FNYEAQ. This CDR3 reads CASSPTGIFTPNVQPQETQYF. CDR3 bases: TGTGCCAGCAGCCCTACAGGGATATTCACCCCCAATGTTCAACCCCAAGAGACCCAGTACTTC.

The CDR3 DNA follows: TGCGCCAGCAGCTTAGGACAGGGGCTAACCTACGAGCAGTACTTC. Translation: CASSLGQGLTYEQYF. This sequence joins TRBV5-1 and TRBJ2-7; TRBD1 agrees at 9 bases. The length of the CDR3 is 15 residues. After removal of 2 bases from V and 2 bases from J, the junction contained 5 bases not matched to a gene. From germline, CDR1 is SGHRS and CDR2 YFSETQ.

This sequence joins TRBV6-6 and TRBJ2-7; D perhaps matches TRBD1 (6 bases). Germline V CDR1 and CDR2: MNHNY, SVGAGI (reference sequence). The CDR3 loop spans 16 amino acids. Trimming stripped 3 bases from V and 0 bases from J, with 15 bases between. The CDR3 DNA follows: TGTGCCAGCAGTTATGAGTTAGAGGGGGACTCCTACGAGCAGTACTTC. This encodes CASSYELEGDSYEQYF.

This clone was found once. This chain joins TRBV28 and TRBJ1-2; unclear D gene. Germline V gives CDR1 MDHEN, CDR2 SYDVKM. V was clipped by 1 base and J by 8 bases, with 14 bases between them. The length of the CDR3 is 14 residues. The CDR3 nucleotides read TGTGCCAGCAGTTTATTTGGGTATGCCCCAGGCTACACCTTC. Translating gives CASSLFGYAPGYTF.

The CDR3, as DNA: TGTGCCAGTAGTATGGGGCCCCTCCGACAGGGTGGGGGAGAGACCCAGTACTTC. Translating it yields CASSMGPLRQGGGETQYF. J is TRBJ2-5 and V is TRBV19; 7 positions match TRBD1. Germline trimming cut 3 bases from V and 4 bases from J; bases unmatched to any gene: 17. This CDR3 is built from 18 residues. The germline CDR1 and CDR2 sequences are LNHDA and SQIVND (reference sequence).

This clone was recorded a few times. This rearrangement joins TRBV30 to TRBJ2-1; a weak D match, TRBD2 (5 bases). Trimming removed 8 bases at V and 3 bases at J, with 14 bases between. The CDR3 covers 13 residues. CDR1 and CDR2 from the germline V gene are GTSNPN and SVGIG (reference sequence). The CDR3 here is CARRGLSYNEQFF. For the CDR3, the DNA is TGTGCCCGCCGCGGGTTGAGCTACAATGAGCAGTTCTTC.

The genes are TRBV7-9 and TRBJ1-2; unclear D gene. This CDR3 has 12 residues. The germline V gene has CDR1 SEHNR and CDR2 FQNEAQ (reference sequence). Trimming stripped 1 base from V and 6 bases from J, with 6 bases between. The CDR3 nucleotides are TGTGCCAGCAGCTTAGAGACGGATGGCTACACCTTC. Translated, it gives CASSLETDGYTF.

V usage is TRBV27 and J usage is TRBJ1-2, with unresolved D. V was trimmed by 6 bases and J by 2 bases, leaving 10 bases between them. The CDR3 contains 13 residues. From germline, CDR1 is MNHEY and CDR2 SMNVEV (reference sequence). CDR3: CASSSGPNYGYTF. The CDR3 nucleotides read TGTGCCAGCAGCAGTGGGCCCAACTATGGCTACACCTTC.

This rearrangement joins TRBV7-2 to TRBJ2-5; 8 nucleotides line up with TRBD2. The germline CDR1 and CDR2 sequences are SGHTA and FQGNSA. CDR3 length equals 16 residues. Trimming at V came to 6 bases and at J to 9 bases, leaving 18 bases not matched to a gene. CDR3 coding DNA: TGTGCCAGCAGTTTCCCGTCGGGGACTAGACCCTTGGCCCAGTACTTC. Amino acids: CASSFPSGTRPLAQYF.

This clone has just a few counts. CDR3 amino acids: CASRPGQGGNQPQHF. The CDR3 region has the DNA TGTGCCAGCAGGCCGGGACAGGGGGGCAATCAGCCCCAGCATTTT. The chain employs TRBV27 and TRBJ1-5; TRBD1 matches at 11 bases. CDR1 and CDR2 from the germline V gene are MNHEY and SMNVEV (reference sequence). The CDR3 runs to 15 residues. J was trimmed by 2 bases and V by 6 bases; bases with no gene match: 3.

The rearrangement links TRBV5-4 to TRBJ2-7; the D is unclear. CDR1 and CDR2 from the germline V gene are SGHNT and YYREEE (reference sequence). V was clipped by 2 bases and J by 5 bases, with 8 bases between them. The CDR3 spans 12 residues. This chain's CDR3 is CASSFFLNEQYF. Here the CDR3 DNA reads TGTGCCAGCAGCTTTTTCCTCAACGAGCAGTACTTC.